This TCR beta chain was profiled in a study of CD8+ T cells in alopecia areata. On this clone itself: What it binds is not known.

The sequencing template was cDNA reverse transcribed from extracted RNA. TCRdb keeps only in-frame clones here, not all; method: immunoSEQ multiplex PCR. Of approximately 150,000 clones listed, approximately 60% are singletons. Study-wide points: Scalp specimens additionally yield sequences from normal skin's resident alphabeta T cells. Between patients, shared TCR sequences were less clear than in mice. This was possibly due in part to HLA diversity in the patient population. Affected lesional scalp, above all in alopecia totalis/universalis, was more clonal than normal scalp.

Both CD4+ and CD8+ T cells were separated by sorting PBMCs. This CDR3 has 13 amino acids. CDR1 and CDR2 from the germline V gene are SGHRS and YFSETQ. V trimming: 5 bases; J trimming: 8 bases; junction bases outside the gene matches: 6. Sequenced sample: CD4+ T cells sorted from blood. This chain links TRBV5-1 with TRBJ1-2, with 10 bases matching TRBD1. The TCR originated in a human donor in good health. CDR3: CASRDRGRGGYTF. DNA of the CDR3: TGCGCCAGCAGAGACAGGGGGCGAGGAGGCTACACCTTC.